This T cell receptor beta chain was profiled in a study of post-analysis software for immune sequencing data. Whole-study context: Relapsing-remitting, secondary progressive and progressive-relapsing forms made up the multiple sclerosis disease courses.

This clonotype appeared many times. Its specificity is not known. Trimming left V 7 bases short and J 4 bases short, with 19 bases between. This CDR3 has 14 residues. Germline CDR1 and CDR2: SQVTM and ANQGSEA. Study results and caveats: With F measure, samples from one preparation batch clustered together strongly. Roughly five TRBV segments, including TRBV5-6, TRBV5-1 and TRBV20-1, were more frequent in patients than controls. Patients with multiple sclerosis recorded significantly lower normalized Chao1 diversity than controls, the study found.

Unique molecular identifiers had been added to the TCR beta cDNA libraries. cDNA molecules numbering 450,000 to 650,000 came from approximately 0.91 to 9.4 million T cells. In TCRdb, the PCR reads were re-called with MiXCR into one record per CDR3 protein. This sample has about 200,000 distinct CDR3 sequences, with 29% found just once. The receptor was derived from a girl aged 2-17 years with multiple sclerosis. This chain connects TRBV29-1 to TRBJ1-2, with D maybe TRBD1 (5 bases). Sequencing was performed on blood. CDR3 sequence: CSAPGEGTSYGYTF. In nucleotides, the CDR3 is TGCAGCGCCCCTGGCGAGGGGACGAGCTATGGCTACACCTTC.